What follows are 28 T cell receptor beta chains derived from one specimen sequenced in a study of T cells after yellow fever vaccination. TCRdb recomputed calls from the 5' RACE reads with MiXCR, one row per CDR3 protein. The repertoire holds roughly 120,000 distinct CDR3 sequences, with about 6.8% as singletons. The input for sequencing was CD4+ T cells sorted from PBMCs, taken 35 to 50 days after the first yellow fever vaccination. The receptors were gathered from a man aged 18 to 29 who received the YFV17D yellow fever vaccine.

This clonotype was counted at least ten times. The CDR3 sequence: CAGQESYNEQFF. The CDR3 coding sequence is TGTGCCGGACAGGAATCTTACAATGAGCAGTTCTTC. The V and J genes are TRBV2 and TRBJ2-1; 7 bases align to TRBD1. The CDR3 is 12 residues long. Germline CDR1 reads SNHLY; CDR2 reads FYNNEI. The ends lost 11 bases at V and 4 bases at J; junction bases unmatched: 5.

There are many counts of this clonotype. This chain links TRBV12-3 or TRBV12-4 with TRBJ1-2; 7 bases agree with TRBD1. V was pared by 7 bases and J by 5 bases, with 10 bases of the junction left unmatched. There are 14 residues in the CDR3. The CDR3 sequence is CASTLKQGRYGYTF. As DNA, the CDR3 is TGTGCCAGCACCCTAAAACAGGGGAGGTATGGCTACACCTTC.

The rearrangement uses TRBV20-1 and TRBJ2-1; 14 bases agree with TRBD2. Looked up from germline, CDR1 is DFQATT and CDR2 is SNEGSKA (reference sequence). The CDR3 extends over 15 amino acids. The junction had 4 bases not matched to a gene; V was cut back by 3 bases and J by 6 bases. CDR3 region: CSASKGLAGANEQFF. DNA of the CDR3: TGCAGTGCTAGTAAGGGACTAGCGGGGGCCAATGAGCAGTTCTTC.

The table lists this clonotype with many counts. V is TRBV20-1 and J is TRBJ2-2; D call uncertain. Trimming removed 4 bases at V and 3 bases at J, with 15 bases between. CDR3 length: 15 residues. Germline assignment: CDR1 DFQATT and CDR2 SNEGSKA (reference sequence). The CDR3 nucleotides read TGCAGTGCTACCGTCTCGGGCCGGGACACCGGGGAGCTGTTTTTT. Translating it yields CSATVSGRDTGELFF.

This clonotype came up many times. J is TRBJ2-5 and V is TRBV19; D perhaps matches TRBD1 (6 bases). The V end lost 10 bases, the J end lost 6 bases, and 21 bases lay between the germline ends. This CDR3 contains 14 residues. The germline V gene encodes CDR1 LNHDA and CDR2 SQIVND (reference sequence). The CDR3, as DNA: TGTGCCAACTGGGGAAAACAGGGTAGGAAGACCCAGTACTTC. This gives the protein CANWGKQGRKTQYF.

This clonotype was detected ten times or more. The chain links TRBV5-6 to TRBJ2-5; D may be TRBD1 (5 bases). Looked up from germline, CDR1 is SGHDT and CDR2 is YYEEEE. The ends were cut back, 0 bases at V and 5 bases at J, with 14 bases in the middle. This CDR3 is built from 15 residues. In DNA form, the CDR3 reads TGTGCCAGCAGCTTGGAGACAGTTCCCCAGGAGACCCAGTACTTC. It yields the protein CASSLETVPQETQYF.

This clonotype showed up many times. The rearrangement links TRBV10-3 to TRBJ1-5; D gene ambiguous. The CDR3 is 18 amino acids. The V end was cut by 2 bases, the J end by 0 bases, with 17 bases between. Germline assignment: CDR1 ENHRY and CDR2 SYGVKD. The CDR3 nucleotides read TGTGCCATCAGTGAGAACGTAGGCGCCGTCTATAGCAATCAGCCCCAGCATTTT. This gives the protein CAISENVGAVYSNQPQHF.

There are many counts of this clonotype. CDR3 sequence: CASSSWGSATQYF. CDR3 DNA sequence: TGTGCCAGCAGCTCTTGGGGGAGTGCGACCCAGTACTTC. The V gene is TRBV5-4, the J gene TRBJ2-5; either TRBD1 or TRBD2 may supply D (5 bases each). V was pared by 3 bases and J by 7 bases, with 13 bases between. Germline loops: CDR1 SGHNT, CDR2 YYREEE (reference sequence). The CDR3 contains 13 residues.

This clonotype was seen many times. This chain connects TRBV5-4 to TRBJ2-2, with 7 bases aligning to TRBD1. Germline V CDR1 and CDR2: SGHNT, YYREEE (reference sequence). V trimming: 4 bases; J trimming: 1 base; junction bases outside the gene matches: 7. This CDR3 is built from 16 residues. The CDR3: CASSPTGILNTGELFF. The CDR3 nucleotides read TGTGCCAGCAGCCCGACAGGGATCCTGAACACCGGGGAGCTGTTTTTT. The full variable domain, with the rest looked up from reference TRBV5-4 and TRBJ2-2, is ETGVTQSPTHLIKTRGQQVTLRCSSQSGHNTVSWYQQALGQGPQFIFQYYREEENGRGNFPPRFSGLQFPNYSSELNVNALELDDSALYLCASSPTGILNTGELFFGEGSRLTVL.

This clonotype was seen at least ten times. The chain has TRBV12-3 or TRBV12-4 and TRBJ1-5; TRBD1 might be the D (5 bases). The CDR3 contains 14 residues. V lost 8 bases and J lost 1, with 12 bases in between. The CDR3 nucleotides read TGTGCCAGCGCCCGAGACAGCAGCAATCAGCCCCAGCATTTT. Amino acid sequence: CASARDSSNQPQHF.

This clonotype has ten or more counts. The chain employs TRBV12-3 or TRBV12-4 and TRBJ1-6; D is ambiguous. Trimming removed 1 base at V and 7 bases at J, with 5 bases between. This CDR3 contains 13 residues. CDR3 protein: CASSLEFNSPLHF. In DNA form, the CDR3 reads TGTGCCAGCAGTTTAGAATTCAATTCACCCCTCCACTTT.

In this sample, this clonotype turned up many times. The V gene is TRBV12-3 or TRBV12-4, the J gene TRBJ2-1; 9 nucleotides align to TRBD2. Germline trimming cut 4 bases from V and 9 bases from J; bases unmatched to any gene: 4. The CDR3 covers 13 residues. CDR3 in DNA: TGTGCCAGCAGTTCCTCTAGCGGGACTGAGCAGTTCTTC. Protein: CASSSSSGTEQFF.

This clonotype came up many times. V usage is TRBV5-1 and J usage is TRBJ2-3, with 9 bases that match TRBD1. The CDR3 has 14 residues. The trim removed 4 bases at V and 5 bases at J, leaving 5 bases unmatched. Germline V gene sequence: CDR1 SGHRS, CDR2 YFSETQ. CDR3 nucleotides: TGCGCCAGCAGCCAGCGGACAGGGGAAGATACGCAGTATTTT. Translated: CASSQRTGEDTQYF.

This clonotype occurred many times. V is TRBV20-1 and J is TRBJ2-3; D gene uncertain. Germline values: CDR1 DFQATT, CDR2 SNEGSKA (reference sequence). Trimming pared 4 bases from V and 7 bases from J, leaving 6 bases between. This CDR3 is 10 amino acids long. The DNA for the CDR3 is TGCAGTGCTAACGAATATACGCAGTATTTT. It translates to CSANEYTQYF.

This clonotype was seen repeatedly, ten times or more. The chain recombines TRBV3-1 with TRBJ2-1; D is possibly TRBD1 or TRBD2 (5 bases each). Trimming cost V 7 bases and J 2 bases, with 12 bases left between them. This CDR3 contains 14 residues. Germline V gene sequence: CDR1 LGHDT, CDR2 YNNKEL (reference sequence). CDR3 sequence (DNA): TGTGCCAGCAAACGGGACGGTACCTACAATGAGCAGTTCTTC. It codes for CASKRDGTYNEQFF.

Ten or more counts support this clonotype. The rearrangement joins TRBV5-1 to TRBJ2-2; D unclear. V was pared by 0 bases and J by 8 bases, with 11 bases between. Looked up from germline, CDR1 is SGHRS and CDR2 is YFSETQ. The CDR3 has 14 residues. Here the CDR3 reads CASSLEASAGELFF. CDR3 nucleotide sequence: TGCGCCAGCAGCTTGGAAGCTTCGGCAGGGGAGCTGTTTTTT.

This clonotype came up many times. V is TRBV7-9 and J is TRBJ1-2; a possible D gene is TRBD1 (5 bases). The V end was cut by 3 bases, the J end by 6 bases, with 17 bases between. Germline V CDR1 and CDR2: SEHNR, FQNEAQ (reference sequence). CDR3 length: 15 amino acids. The CDR3 is CASSLRTVRGNGYTF. CDR3 DNA sequence: TGTGCCAGCAGCTTGCGCACGGTGAGGGGTAATGGCTACACCTTC.

This clonotype has only a few counts. This chain uses TRBV30 with TRBJ1-2; D ambiguous. The CDR3 is 11 residues long. Germline CDR1 reads GTSNPN; CDR2 reads SVGIG (reference sequence). V dropped 3 bases and J dropped 8 bases, with 10 bases sitting between them. The CDR3 nucleotides are TGTGCCTGGAGCGGACTATGGGGCTACACCTTC. It encodes CAWSGLWGYTF. Combining the CDR3 with reference TRBV30 and TRBJ1-2 gives the whole variable domain SQTIHQWPATLVQPVGSPLSLECTVEGTSNPNLYWYRQAAGRGLQLLFYSVGIGQISSEVPQNLSASRPQDRQFILSSKKLLLSDSGFYLCAWSGLWGYTFGSGTRLTVV.

This clonotype was observed many times. The chain couples TRBV5-1 to TRBJ2-5; maybe TRBD1 (5 bases). Germline V CDR1 and CDR2: SGHRS, YFSETQ. This CDR3 comprises 13 residues. Trimming took off 0 bases at V and 4 bases at J, with 7 bases between the two ends. The CDR3 nucleotides are TGCGCCAGCAGCTTGGTTGGGGCAGAGACCCAGTACTTC. Translating it yields CASSLVGAETQYF.

In this sample, this clonotype turned up many times. This chain links TRBV10-3 with TRBJ2-4, with TRBD1 matching over 9 bases. This CDR3 region has 14 residues. The V gene's germline CDR1 is ENHRY and CDR2 SYGVKD. Trimming at V came to 6 bases and at J to 0 bases, leaving 0 bases not matched to a gene. CDR3 amino acids: CAIRDRGAKNIQYF. CDR3 DNA: TGTGCCATCAGGGACAGGGGAGCCAAAAACATTCAGTACTTC.

The sample holds a few counts of this clonotype. V and J are TRBV2 and TRBJ2-3, with 10 bases that match TRBD1. CDR3 length equals 15 residues. The germline V gene has CDR1 SNHLY and CDR2 FYNNEI. Trimming cost V 5 bases and J 15 bases; bases outside gene matches: 17. In nucleotides, the CDR3 is TGTGCCAGCAGTTTCTCAGCCGAGACAGGGGGCCGTCTCTATTTT. Protein: CASSFSAETGGRLYF. Looking up the rest from reference TRBV2 and TRBJ2-3 gives the full variable domain: EPEVTQTPSHQVTQMGQEVILRCVPISNHLYFYWYRQILGQKVEFLVSFYNNEISEKSEIFDDQFSVERPDGSNFTLKIRSTKLEDSAMYFCASSFSAETGGRLYFGPGTRLTVL.

This clonotype was seen repeatedly, ten times or more. The CDR3 loop reads CASSSTVGEQYV. The DNA of the CDR3 is TGTGCCAGCAGTTCCACTGTGGGGGAGCAGTACGTC. V and J are TRBV12-3 or TRBV12-4 and TRBJ2-7; D not certain. The CDR3 is 12 residues long. The V end was cut by 4 bases, the J end by 7 bases, with 11 bases between.

This clonotype has a count of ten or more. The V gene is TRBV4-2, the J gene TRBJ2-3; D not resolved. Trimming took off 0 bases at V and 6 bases at J, with 13 bases between the two ends. Per the germline V gene, CDR1 is LGHNA and CDR2 is YNFKEQ. The CDR3 length is 15 residues. CDR3: CASSQDRVSTDTQYF. In nucleotides, the CDR3 is TGTGCCAGCAGCCAAGATCGTGTTTCGACCGATACGCAGTATTTT.

Many counts were recorded for this clonotype. V is TRBV29-1 and J is TRBJ1-1; D is undetermined. Trimming left V 1 base short and J 0 bases short, with 6 bases between. This CDR3 is 13 amino acids long. From germline, CDR1 is SQVTM and CDR2 ANQGSEA. The CDR3 DNA reads as TGCAGCGTTGAAGGGCACCTGAACACTGAAGCTTTCTTT. Protein sequence: CSVEGHLNTEAFF.

This clonotype was seen many times. The gene calls are TRBV10-3 and TRBJ2-7, with D unclear. This CDR3 contains 15 residues. V was clipped by 2 bases and J by 4 bases, with 15 bases between them. Germline V CDR1 and CDR2: ENHRY, SYGVKD. CDR3 amino acids: CAISEGPGPSYEQYF. Written as DNA, the CDR3 is TGTGCCATCAGTGAGGGCCCAGGTCCGAGTTACGAGCAGTACTTC.

This clonotype was recorded many times. The chain is built from TRBV3-1 and TRBJ2-1; TRBD1 might be the D (7 bases). Trimming shortened V by 3 bases and J by 6 bases, and 12 bases separated the two germline ends. CDR1 LGHDT and CDR2 YNNKEL come from the germline V gene (reference sequence). CDR3 length equals 14 residues. The CDR3 nucleotides are TGTGCCAGCAGCCAGCAGGGGGGCTCCAATGAGCAGTTCTTC. Translating it yields CASSQQGGSNEQFF.

In this sample, this clonotype turned up many times. The chain is built from TRBV7-9 and TRBJ2-1; D is possibly TRBD1 (7 bases). V shed 1 base and J shed 6 bases, with 13 bases lying between them. CDR1 is SEHNR and CDR2 is FQNEAQ in the germline V gene (reference sequence). This CDR3 has 15 amino acids. The CDR3: CASSLGAGGINEQFF. The CDR3 coding sequence is TGTGCCAGCAGCTTAGGGGCAGGGGGGATCAATGAGCAGTTCTTC.

This clonotype was seen at least ten times. Mismatch with germline at one junction end may stem from a read error. This chain's CDR3 is CSPRWGSTDTQYF. CDR3 nucleotide sequence: TGCAGTCCTAGGTGGGGGTCCACAGATACGCAGTATTTT. The rearrangement uses TRBV20-1 and TRBJ2-3; possibly TRBD1 or TRBD2 for D (5 bases each). Looked up from germline, CDR1 is DFQATT and CDR2 is SNEGSKA (reference sequence). The CDR3 totals 13 residues.